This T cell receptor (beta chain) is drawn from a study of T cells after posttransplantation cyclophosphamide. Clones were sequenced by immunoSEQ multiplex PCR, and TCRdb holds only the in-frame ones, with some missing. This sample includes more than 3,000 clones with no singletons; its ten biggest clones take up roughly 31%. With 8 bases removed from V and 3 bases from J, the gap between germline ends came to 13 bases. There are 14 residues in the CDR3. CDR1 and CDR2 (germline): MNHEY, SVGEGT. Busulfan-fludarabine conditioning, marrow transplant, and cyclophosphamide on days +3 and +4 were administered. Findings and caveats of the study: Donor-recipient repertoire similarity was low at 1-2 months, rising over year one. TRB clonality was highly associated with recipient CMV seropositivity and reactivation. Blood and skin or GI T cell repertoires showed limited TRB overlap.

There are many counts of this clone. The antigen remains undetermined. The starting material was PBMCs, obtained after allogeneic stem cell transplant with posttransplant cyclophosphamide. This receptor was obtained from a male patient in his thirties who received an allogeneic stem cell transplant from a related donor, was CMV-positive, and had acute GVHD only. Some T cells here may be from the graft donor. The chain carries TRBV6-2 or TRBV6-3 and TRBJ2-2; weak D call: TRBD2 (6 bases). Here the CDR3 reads CASEIWGDTGELFF. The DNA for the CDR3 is TGTGCCAGCGAAATTTGGGGGGACACCGGGGAGCTGTTTTTT.